Presented here are 16 T cell receptor beta chains from one specimen sequenced in a study of T-cell reconstitution after alpha-beta-depleted transplantation in children (dated by TCRdb to about 2016). Library preparation employed PCR. The listed sequencing device is Illumina HiSeq 2500. TCR libraries were prepared with molecular barcoding, using unique molecular identifiers to normalize TCRbeta repertoire quantification. TCRdb ran its own pipeline on the public reads, namely fastp trimming at Q25 and MiXCR clone calling, and kept in-frame beta chains. Merged by CDR3 protein, the rows form single entries marked with the most common genes and DNA. The sample records some 460,000 distinct CDR3 sequences, around 15% of which are singletons. The top ten clones comprise over 25% of the sample. Taken with the paper, the label for treatment or condition translates to: allogeneic hematopoietic cell transplantation with graft depleted of TCRalphabeta T cells and CD19 B cells.

The specimen was PBMCs, mostly from graft donor cells, collected 360 days after TCRalphabeta/CD19-depleted stem cell transplant. Receptors were obtained from a boy younger than two who had a stem cell transplant for Wiskott-Aldrich syndrome, so the T cells may come from the graft donor.

The chain has TRBV29-1 and TRBJ2-1; 10 bases match TRBD1. Losses at the gene ends were 2 bases for V and 7 bases for J; bases not matched to a gene: 8. The CDR3 is made up of 15 amino acids. The V gene's germline CDR1 is SQVTM and CDR2 ANQGSEA. CDR3 in DNA: TGCAGCGTTGAAATCCTCCGGGACAGGGGAAATGAGCAGTTCTTC. This sequence encodes CSVEILRDRGNEQFF.

The CDR3 loop is CASSWGGSSYNEQFF. DNA of the CDR3: TGTGCCAGTAGCTGGGGGGGCTCCTCTTACAATGAGCAGTTCTTC. The gene calls are TRBV19 and TRBJ2-1, with D possibly TRBD2 on 7 matching bases. CDR3 length: 15 amino acids. Germline values: CDR1 LNHDA, CDR2 SQIVND (reference sequence). V shed 6 bases and J shed 4 bases, with 16 bases lying between them.

This clonotype turned up a few times. The chain employs TRBV11-2 and TRBJ1-4; D gene unclear. The V gene's germline CDR1 is SGHAT and CDR2 FQNNGV. CDR3 length: 14 residues. The V gene lost 2 bases and the J gene lost 7 bases, with 11 bases spanning the gap. Here the CDR3 DNA reads TGTGCCAGCAGCTTATCACCCTGGGGTGAAAAACTGTTTTTT. The encoded protein is CASSLSPWGEKLFF.

The sample holds many counts of this clonotype. The chain combines TRBV7-9 with TRBJ2-1, with D tentatively TRBD1 (6 bases). This CDR3 has 14 residues. With 5 bases removed from V and 4 bases from J, the gap between germline ends came to 12 bases. CDR1 SEHNR and CDR2 FQNEAQ come from the germline V gene (reference sequence). DNA for the CDR3: TGTGCCAGCAGCCGGGACACGGAGTACAATGAGCAGTTCTTC. It yields the protein CASSRDTEYNEQFF.

In this sample, this clonotype turned up a few times. The chain uses TRBV12-3 or TRBV12-4 and TRBJ2-5; TRBD2 agrees at 7 bases. The V and J ends lost 4 bases and 3 bases, in that order; junction bases with no gene match: 11. The CDR3 loop spans 16 amino acids. In DNA form, the CDR3 reads TGTGCCAGCAGTTCTCGGCGGGGGAGTATCGAAGAGACCCAGTACTTC. It yields the protein CASSSRRGSIEETQYF.

This clonotype was observed a handful of times. The chain combines TRBV11-2 with TRBJ2-2; tentatively, D is TRBD2 (6 bases). The CDR3 runs to 15 residues. V was cut by 5 bases and J by 4 bases, with 14 bases left in between. Germline assignment: CDR1 SGHAT and CDR2 FQNNGV. The CDR3 here is CASSLRTGVTGELFF. CDR3 in DNA: TGTGCCAGCAGCCTTCGGACGGGGGTCACCGGGGAGCTGTTTTTT. Full variable domain (missing parts from reference TRBV11-2 and TRBJ2-2): EAGVAQSPRYKIIEKRQSVAFWCNPISGHATLYWYQQILGQGPKLLIQFQNNGVVDDSQLPKDRFSAERLKGVDSTLKIQPAKLEDSAVYLCASSLRTGVTGELFFGEGSRLTVL.

This clonotype showed up just a few times. The chain has TRBV14 and TRBJ2-7; the D gene is possibly TRBD1 (5 bases). The CDR3 totals 14 residues. V lost 5 bases and J lost 3, with 14 bases in between. Germline V gene data show CDR1 as SGHDN and CDR2 as FVKESK. This CDR3 is CASSSRQKYYEQYF. CDR3 bases: TGTGCCAGCAGCTCTCGACAGAAGTACTACGAGCAGTACTTC.

The V call is TRBV20-1, the J call TRBJ1-2; 7 nucleotides align to TRBD1. V shed 3 bases and J 1 base; nucleotides not matched to a gene: 5. This CDR3 is built from 14 residues. Germline assignment: CDR1 DFQATT and CDR2 SNEGSKA (reference sequence). DNA of the CDR3: TGCAGTGCTAGCCGGGGGGACAGTAACTATGGCTACACCTTC. This translates into CSASRGDSNYGYTF.

This clonotype was observed a handful of times. This chain links TRBV7-8 with TRBJ1-5; 7 positions match TRBD1. The CDR3 loop spans 13 amino acids. Germline assignment: CDR1 SGHVS and CDR2 FQNEAQ. Trimming at V came to 5 bases and at J to 7 bases, leaving 5 bases not matched to a gene. CDR3 sequence (DNA): TGTGCCAGCAGCAAGACAGGGCCACAGCCCCAGCATTTT. Protein product: CASSKTGPQPQHF.

The chain has TRBV4-1 and TRBJ2-1; 9 positions match TRBD1. Unmatched junction bases numbered 9, after V lost 3 bases and J lost 6 bases. The CDR3 runs to 16 residues. Germline CDR1 and CDR2: MGHRA and YSYEKL. Here the CDR3 reads CASSQHRDRVPNEQFF. The CDR3 nucleotides are TGCGCCAGCAGCCAGCACCGGGACAGGGTACCCAATGAGCAGTTCTTC.

This clonotype showed up just a few times. The J gene is TRBJ2-3, the V gene TRBV14; 8 bases match TRBD1. Looked up from germline, CDR1 is SGHDN and CDR2 is FVKESK. The CDR3 has 16 amino acids. After removal of 2 bases from V and 1 base from J, the junction contained 5 bases not matched to a gene. DNA for the CDR3: TGTGCCAGCAGCCAAAATCCGGGACAGGGCACAGATACGCAGTATTTT. This gives the protein CASSQNPGQGTDTQYF.

The chain employs TRBV7-9 and TRBJ2-7; 11 nucleotides agree with TRBD2. The J segment lost 0 bases and the V segment lost 5 bases, leaving 3 bases of the junction unmatched. CDR1 SEHNR and CDR2 FQNEAQ come from the germline V gene (reference sequence). There are 15 residues in the CDR3. The CDR3 is CASSRGTSGSYEQYF. As DNA, the CDR3 is TGTGCCAGCAGCCGAGGGACTAGCGGCTCCTACGAGCAGTACTTC.

A few counts support this clonotype. V is TRBV11-1 and J is TRBJ2-3; 9 bases fit TRBD2. The CDR3 is 19 residues long. V lost 5 bases and J lost 6; bases outside the gene matches: 21. Germline V lookup: CDR1 SGHAT, CDR2 FQDESV (reference sequence). The CDR3 coding sequence is TGTGCCAGCAGCCGACCAAAACGAATAGGCGGGAGGGCCAGGGATACGCAGTATTTT. Translating it yields CASSRPKRIGGRARDTQYF.

Comments on this clonotype: This sequence may be a read error, since a much larger clone differs from it by one base. The chain uses TRBV24-1 and TRBJ2-2; 7 bases fit TRBD2. The V gene end was trimmed by 8 bases and the J gene end by 1 base; junction bases not matched to a gene: 0. CDR1 is KGHDR, CDR2 SFDVKD, per germline. The CDR3 is 13 amino acids. The DNA of the CDR3 is TGTGCCACCACGGGGGGGAACACCGGGGAGCTGTTTTTT. Encoded protein: CATTGGNTGELFF.

This clonotype was seen a handful of times. This chain joins TRBV5-1 and TRBJ2-7, with 11 bases lining up with TRBD2. Germline trimming cut 7 bases from V and 4 bases from J; bases unmatched to any gene: 7. Germline CDR1 and CDR2: SGHRS and YFSETQ. CDR3 size: 14 residues. CDR3 protein: CASAWGLADYEQYF. For the CDR3, the DNA is TGCGCCAGCGCCTGGGGACTAGCGGATTACGAGCAGTACTTC.

This clonotype turned up a few times. V gene TRBV6-1 combines with J gene TRBJ2-1, with D possibly being TRBD2 (5 bases). The CDR3 contains 13 residues. The V end was cut by 6 bases, the J end by 6 bases, with 12 bases between. Per the germline V gene, CDR1 is MNHNS and CDR2 is SASEGT. CDR3 in amino acids: CASSPGVLNEQFF. The CDR3 DNA sequence: TGTGCCAGCAGCCCCGGGGTTCTCAATGAGCAGTTCTTC.